Below, 15 T cell receptor beta chains from the same sample are listed, as sequenced in a study of T cell changes during pregnancy in multiple sclerosis. Assay: immunoSEQ multiplex PCR; the TCRdb copy retains only in-frame clones and omits some. The table includes tens of thousands of clones, more than 90% detected once. The sample in question was peripheral blood, obtained in the first trimester of pregnancy. These receptors were collected from a female donor in good health, enrolled as a control in a pregnancy study.

The J gene is TRBJ2-4, the V gene TRBV27; TRBD1 is a possible D gene (6 bases). There are 14 residues in the CDR3. CDR1 is MNHEY and CDR2 is SMNVEV in the germline V gene (reference sequence). Trimming stripped 5 bases from V and 0 bases from J, with 8 bases between. The CDR3 region has the DNA TGTGCCAGCAGTGGGACAATAGCCAAAAACATTCAGTACTTC. Protein product: CASSGTIAKNIQYF.

Only a few counts were recorded for this clone. The chain employs TRBV10-3 and TRBJ1-1, with a possible D match to TRBD1 (6 bases). CDR3 length: 13 residues. The V and J ends lost 8 bases and 3 bases respectively, with 13 bases between them. Germline V gene lookup returns CDR1 ENHRY and CDR2 SYGVKD. The CDR3, as DNA: TGTGCCATCGGGGACACCAGAGACACTGAAGCTTTCTTT. The encoded protein is CAIGDTRDTEAFF.

The chain links TRBV10-3 to TRBJ1-1, with D tentatively TRBD1 (6 bases). The ends were cut back, 0 bases at V and 0 bases at J, with 8 bases in the middle. CDR3 length: 15 amino acids. CDR1 ENHRY and CDR2 SYGVKD come from the germline V gene. CDR3 bases: TGTGCCATCAGTGAGTCGGACAGTATGAACACTGAAGCTTTCTTT. It yields the protein CAISESDSMNTEAFF.

The V and J genes are TRBV5-8 and TRBJ1-4; unclear D gene. The germline CDR1 and CDR2 sequences are SGHTS and YDEGEE. Trimming took 9 bases from V and 4 from J, leaving 19 bases between them. The CDR3 spans 15 residues. The CDR3 is CATQPPDTYNEKLFF. CDR3 coding DNA: TGTGCCACCCAACCTCCAGACACCTATAATGAAAAACTGTTTTTT.

This chain links TRBV10-3 with TRBJ1-4, with 9 bases lining up with TRBD1. CDR1 is ENHRY and CDR2 is SYGVKD in the germline V gene. Trimming cost V 6 bases and J 4 bases; bases outside gene matches: 3. This CDR3 comprises 14 residues. Here the CDR3 DNA reads TGTGCCATCAGGAGGGGACAGGGTAATGAAAAACTGTTTTTT. Protein sequence: CAIRRGQGNEKLFF.

The chain has TRBV6-5 and TRBJ2-2, with 7 bases aligning to TRBD2. This CDR3 spans 13 amino acids. Per germline, CDR1 MNHEY and CDR2 SVGAGI. The ends lost 10 bases at V and 7 bases at J; junction bases unmatched: 9. CDR3 loop: CATGGDYYGELFF. CDR3 in DNA: TGTGCCACTGGGGGGGACTATTACGGGGAGCTGTTTTTT.

This clone has just one count. The rearrangement joins TRBV27 to TRBJ1-5, with a tentative D call TRBD1 (6 bases). V lost 6 bases to trimming and J lost 5 bases, with 14 bases between them. From germline, CDR1 is MNHEY and CDR2 SMNVEV (reference sequence). The length of the CDR3 is 14 residues. In DNA form, the CDR3 reads TGTGCCAGCAGCCGAAACAGGGCAGATCAGCCCCAGCATTTT. Protein product: CASSRNRADQPQHF.

V is TRBV2 and J is TRBJ2-5, with D tentatively TRBD1 (5 bases). This CDR3 comprises 13 residues. Germline loops: CDR1 SNHLY, CDR2 FYNNEI. The ends were cut back, 4 bases at V and 5 bases at J, with 11 bases in the middle. The CDR3 spells CASSGSGMETQYF. CDR3 DNA sequence: TGTGCCAGCAGTGGTTCAGGGATGGAGACCCAGTACTTC.

The J gene is TRBJ1-2, the V gene TRBV19, with D unresolved. This CDR3 contains 12 residues. Germline V lookup: CDR1 LNHDA, CDR2 SQIVND (reference sequence). The V end lost 9 bases, the J end lost 0 bases, and 8 bases lay between the germline ends. The CDR3 sequence is CASQSPNYGYTF. The CDR3 nucleotides are TGTGCCAGCCAATCCCCTAACTATGGCTACACCTTC.

The chain has TRBV9 and TRBJ2-7; the match to TRBD1 covers 8 bases. CDR1 is SGDLS, CDR2 YYNGEE, per germline. This CDR3 spans 15 amino acids. The V gene end was trimmed by 0 bases and the J gene end by 6 bases; junction bases not matched to a gene: 8. CDR3 coding DNA: TGTGCCAGCAGCGTAGTAGCCGGACAGGGCAGCGAGCAGTACTTC. Translated: CASSVVAGQGSEQYF.

This clone has only one observation. J is TRBJ2-7 and V is TRBV6-5, with D possibly being TRBD1 (6 bases). The V end lost 6 bases, the J end lost 4 bases, and 19 bases lay between the germline ends. Germline-derived CDR1 and CDR2 are MNHEY and SVGAGI. The length of the CDR3 is 15 residues. The CDR3 nucleotides are TGTGCCAGCAGCCGACGGACAGCCCGTACTTACGAGCAGTACTTC. Translation gives CASSRRTARTYEQYF.

The rearrangement links TRBV7-9 to TRBJ2-5, with 14 bases matching TRBD2. The CDR3 covers 15 residues. Germline values: CDR1 SEHNR, CDR2 FQNEAQ (reference sequence). Trimming at V came to 5 bases and at J to 4 bases, leaving 3 bases not matched to a gene. DNA for the CDR3: TGTGCCAGCAGCAGCGGGACTAGCGGGGGAGAGACCCAGTACTTC. The encoded protein is CASSSGTSGGETQYF.

J is TRBJ2-7 and V is TRBV10-3; 8 nucleotides align to TRBD1. In germline, CDR1 is ENHRY, CDR2 SYGVKD. V lost 0 bases to trimming and J lost 2 bases; unmatched junction nucleotides: 3. The CDR3 contains 15 residues. The CDR3 loop reads CAISESRTGTYEQYF. The CDR3 coding sequence is TGTGCCATCAGTGAGTCGCGGACAGGGACCTACGAGCAGTACTTC.

The chain recombines TRBV7-9 with TRBJ2-2; 8 bases are shared with TRBD2. The CDR3 covers 16 residues. CDR1 is SEHNR, CDR2 FQNEAQ, per germline (reference sequence). The V and J ends lost 3 bases and 4 bases, in that order; junction bases with no gene match: 7. The CDR3 nucleotides read TGTGCCAGCAGCTTTTTTCGGACTAGCCTCACCGGGGAGCTGTTTTTT. Protein product: CASSFFRTSLTGELFF.

The V gene is TRBV5-1, the J gene TRBJ1-4; D not resolved. The CDR3 contains 13 residues. Trimming removed 3 bases from V and 8 bases from J, with 11 bases in between. Germline CDR1 SGHRS, CDR2 YFSETQ. The CDR3 is CASSSPRLEKLFF. The CDR3, as DNA: TGCGCCAGCAGCTCCCCTAGGTTAGAAAAACTGTTTTTT.